This note documents a single TCR beta chain sequence. The method was immunoSEQ multiplex PCR; TCRdb's version includes in-frame clones alone and lacks a portion of them. Of some 15,000 clones listed, 60% to 75% are singletons. The sample is drawn from a study of PD-1 and CTLA-4 blockade in melanoma. This CDR3 contains 16 residues. Germline V gene lookup returns CDR1 MNHEY and CDR2 SMNVEV (reference sequence). Trimming cost V 5 bases and J 3 bases, with 20 bases left between them. This chain uses TRBV27 with TRBJ2-7, with D perhaps TRBD1 or TRBD2 (6 bases each). Sequences were derived from CD8+ T cells from peripheral blood, sampled before anti-PD-1 treatment. The source is a human donor with melanoma. CDR3 sequence reads: CASSPNNPGALYEQYF. The CDR3 region has the DNA TGTGCCAGCAGTCCTAATAATCCGGGGGCTCTCTACGAGCAGTACTTC.